Below are 5 T cell receptor beta chains sequenced from a single sample in a study of monozygotic twins with inflammatory bowel disease. After re-calling the 5' RACE reads, TCRdb lists one entry per CDR3 protein, DNA absent. This listing includes approximately 330,000 distinct CDR3 sequences. Sequenced: blood. These receptors were collected from a human donor with ulcerative colitis or Crohn's disease, or a healthy co-twin of an affected twin (not recorded which).

The chain has TRBV20-1 and TRBJ2-5. This CDR3 spans 13 amino acids. In germline, CDR1 is DFQATT, CDR2 SNEGSKA (reference sequence). CDR3 amino acids: CSAPIGQQETQYF.

V is TRBV27 and J is TRBJ2-3; TCRdb reports TRBD2, a call that lacks DNA to check it against. The CDR3 length is 16 residues. Germline assignment: CDR1 MNHEY and CDR2 SMNVEV (reference sequence). The CDR3 sequence is CASSPLAGFSTDTQYF.

The chain uses TRBV14 and TRBJ2-7; the D call from TCRdb, TRBD1, cannot be confirmed without DNA. The CDR3 covers 12 residues. Germline CDR1 reads SGHDN; CDR2 reads FVKESK. CDR3 region: CASSQWGNEQYF.

The rearrangement links TRBV2 to TRBJ2-2; TCRdb reports TRBD1, a call that lacks DNA to check it against. Germline V gene data show CDR1 as SNHLY and CDR2 as FYNNEI. This CDR3 has 15 amino acids. The CDR3 loop reads CASRRGDEDTGELFF.

The chain's CDR3 is CASSLSGPQETQYF. This chain joins TRBV7-2 and TRBJ2-5; no DNA is available, so the TRBD1 call from TCRdb remains unchecked. Germline assignment: CDR1 SGHTA and CDR2 FQGNSA. This CDR3 has 14 residues.